Listed below are T cell receptor beta chains from one sample, sequenced in a study of blood T cell repertoires in COVID-19. The data were produced by immunoSEQ multiplex PCR, yet TCRdb's version contains in-frame clones alone and is incomplete. This sample has some 200,000 clones, with roughly four fifths found just once. The sequenced material came from peripheral blood. Receptors were obtained from a woman in her 30s who had recovered from COVID-19. Both conserved end residues are part of each CDR3. D genes are given only for firm matches. Some rows have no size entry. The others give once, few or many, or a class for an expanded clone.

v_call,clone_size,j_call,d_call,cdr3_nt,cdr3_aa
TRBV4-1,once,TRBJ2-2,.,TGCGCCAGCAGCCAAGGGCACGGGCGCGCAGGGGCCGGGGAGCTGTTTTTT,CASSQGHGRAGAGELFF
TRBV2,.,TRBJ2-5,.,TGTGCCAGCAGTGAATTCAAGCCCGAGACCCAGTACTTC,CASSEFKPETQYF
TRBV10-3,few,TRBJ2-1,.,TGTGCCATCAGTAAGGGACTCATAGGCGGGGTTTACAATGAGCAGTTCTTC,CAISKGLIGGVYNEQFF
TRBV6-5,.,TRBJ2-7,.,TGTGCCAGCAGCTCCCGGGGAAACTCCTACGAGCAGTACTTC,CASSSRGNSYEQYF
TRBV27,.,TRBJ1-1,.,TGTGCCAGCAGCTCTGGACTTCTTGGCACTGAAGCTTTCTTT,CASSSGLLGTEAFF
TRBV7-8,.,TRBJ2-1,.,TGTGCCAGCAGCTTAGTACTGGACTCGCAGTTCTTC,CASSLVLDSQFF
TRBV5-4,.,TRBJ2-5,.,TGTGCCAGCAGCTTAGGCGCAGGGGATGGACAAGAGACCCAGTACTTC,CASSLGAGDGQETQYF
TRBV7-3,.,TRBJ2-3,.,TGTGCCAGCAGCGTACAGGAGGGCCAAACGCAGTATTTT,CASSVQEGQTQYF
TRBV3-1/TRBV3-2,.,TRBJ1-4,.,TGTGCCAGCAGCCAGGCAGGAGGCGAACTGTTTTTT,CASSQAGGELFF
TRBV2,.,TRBJ1-1,TRBD1,TGTGCCAGCGGTGGGACAGGGGGTGGTGAAGCTTTCTTT,CASGGTGGGEAFF
TRBV24-1,.,TRBJ1-2,TRBD1,TGTGCCACCAGCGAGACAGGGAACTATGGCTACACCTTC,CATSETGNYGYTF
TRBV18,few,TRBJ2-1,.,TGTGCCAGCGCCGGAGGGAATGAGCAGTTCTTC,CASAGGNEQFF
TRBV5-1,once,TRBJ2-1,.,TGCGCCAGCAGCTTGGGAGGCAGCAATGAGCAGTTCTTC,CASSLGGSNEQFF
TRBV7-9,.,TRBJ1-6,TRBD1,TGTGCCGTCAGGGGGCTTGGCTCACCCCTCCACTTT,CAVRGLGSPLHF
TRBV24-1,few,TRBJ2-2,.,TGTGCCACCAGTGATTTGAGGGGAAACACCGGGGAGCTGTTTTTT,CATSDLRGNTGELFF
TRBV10-1,.,TRBJ2-4,TRBD1,TGCGCCAGCAGTGAGTCCGGGACAGAGGGCATTCAGTACTTC,CASSESGTEGIQYF
TRBV19,.,TRBJ2-5,.,TGTGCCAGTAGACTCAGGGTTGGAAAGACCCAGTACTTC,CASRLRVGKTQYF
TRBV19,.,TRBJ1-6,TRBD1,TGTGCCAGTAGTACAGGGGGCTCGTCCTATAATTCACCCCTCCACTTT,CASSTGGSSYNSPLHF
TRBV6-5,many,TRBJ2-7,TRBD1,TGTGCCAGCAGTCCGACAGGGGGCTACGGGCAGTACTTC,CASSPTGGYGQYF
TRBV5-1,.,TRBJ2-1,.,TGCGCCAGCAGCTTGGTAGGGGGTGAGGATGAGCAGTTCTTC,CASSLVGGEDEQFF
TRBV24-1,.,TRBJ1-2,.,TGTGCCACCAGTGCCCTCCAGGGAGGTGGCTACACCTTC,CATSALQGGGYTF
TRBV29-1,.,TRBJ2-1,.,TGCAGCGCCTCGGAGGCCGGGGATGAGCAGTTCTTC,CSASEAGDEQFF
TRBV9,.,TRBJ2-3,.,TGTGCCAGCAGCGTAACCCAGGAGGCGGGAGATACGCAGTATTTT,CASSVTQEAGDTQYF